This T cell receptor (beta chain) was identified during a study of regulatory T cells in long-lasting Graves disease. General observations from the study: With 2,500 to 3,000 shared public clonotypes, persistent patients exceeded new patients, who shared just over 950.

Time point described: newly diagnosed GD, antithyroid drugs for less than 3 months. With RNA extracted from PBMCs as input, the TCR library was made. Patient provenance is recorded as an endocrinology department in Xi'an, China. Germline CDR1 and CDR2: SGHTA and FQGTGA. The CDR3 has 13 amino acids. The V and J ends lost 5 bases and 5 bases respectively, with 10 bases between them. CDR3 regions were amplified by Arm-PCR using iRepertoire HTBI primers to build TCR beta libraries. TCRdb processed the multiplex PCR reads anew with MiXCR; each CDR3 protein has one entry. This sample has around 330,000 distinct CDR3 sequences, with 15% to 20% found just once. There are many counts of this clonotype. What it binds is not known.

The chain combines TRBV7-3 with TRBJ1-5, with D perhaps matching TRBD1 (5 bases). Sequencing was performed on peripheral blood mononuclear cells (PBMCs), taken at new diagnosis, from a patient treated with antithyroid drugs. The receptor was isolated from a female donor with Graves disease. The CDR3 loop reads CASSPGPDQPQHF. The CDR3 DNA sequence: TGTGCCAGCAGCCCAGGGCCCGATCAGCCCCAGCATTTT.